The clone carrying this T cell receptor beta chain was detected many times. The antigen remains undetermined. This sample is drawn from a study of neurological immune-mediated disorders. Turning to the study itself: Of the multiple sclerosis patients, some 35 in total, roughly 31 were relapsing-remitting and 3 were secondary progressive.

Template-switch 5'RACE cDNA synthesis added a 10-nucleotide unique molecular identifier. TCRdb reprocessed the 5' RACE reads via MiXCR and lists one record per CDR3 protein. The sample includes 100,000 to 150,000 distinct CDR3 sequences, about 3.4% of them seen just once. Study results and caveats: The multiple sclerosis repertoire cluster had no clinical or MRI correlate. It was the repertoires of 18 of 34 multiple sclerosis patients that phylogenetic grouping placed in one related-CDR3 cluster, which is a possible signature.

The germline V gene has CDR1 LGHNA and CDR2 YSLEER. CDR3 length: 15 residues. Between the trimmed V and J ends, which lost 1 base and 0 bases, there was a span of 7 bases. Specimen: PBMCs. This rearrangement joins TRBV4-3 to TRBJ2-4; no firm D call. This receptor was identified in a woman aged 25 to 39 with multiple sclerosis. This CDR3 reads CASSQGAAAKNIQYF. CDR3 bases: TGCGCCAGCAGCCAAGGAGCCGCAGCCAAAAACATTCAGTACTTC.